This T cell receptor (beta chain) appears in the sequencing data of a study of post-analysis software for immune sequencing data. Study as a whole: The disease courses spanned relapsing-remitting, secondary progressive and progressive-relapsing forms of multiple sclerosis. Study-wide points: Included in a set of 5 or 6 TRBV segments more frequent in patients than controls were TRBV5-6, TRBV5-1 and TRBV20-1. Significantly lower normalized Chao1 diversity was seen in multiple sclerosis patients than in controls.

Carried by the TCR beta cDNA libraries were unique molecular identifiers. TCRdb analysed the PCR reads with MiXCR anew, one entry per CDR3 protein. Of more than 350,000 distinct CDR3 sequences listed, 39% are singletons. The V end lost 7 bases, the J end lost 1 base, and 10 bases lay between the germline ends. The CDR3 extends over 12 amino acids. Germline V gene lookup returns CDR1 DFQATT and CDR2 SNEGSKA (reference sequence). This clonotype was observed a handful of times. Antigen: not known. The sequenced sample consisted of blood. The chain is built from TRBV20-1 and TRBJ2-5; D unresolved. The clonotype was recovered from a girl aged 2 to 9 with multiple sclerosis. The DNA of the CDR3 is TGCAGTGTCAAGGACCTCCAAGAGACCCAGTACTTC. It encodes CSVKDLQETQYF.